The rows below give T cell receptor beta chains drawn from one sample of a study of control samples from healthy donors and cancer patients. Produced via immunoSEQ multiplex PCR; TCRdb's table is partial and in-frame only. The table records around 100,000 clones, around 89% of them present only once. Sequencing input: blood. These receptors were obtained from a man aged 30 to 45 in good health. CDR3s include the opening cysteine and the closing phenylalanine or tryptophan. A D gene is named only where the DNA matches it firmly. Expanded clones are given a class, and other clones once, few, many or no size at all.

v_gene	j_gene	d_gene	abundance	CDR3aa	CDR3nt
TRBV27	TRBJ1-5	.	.	CASSSFGGDNQPQHF	TGTGCCAGCAGTTCCTTCGGAGGGGATAATCAGCCCCAGCATTTT
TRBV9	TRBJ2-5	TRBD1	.	CASRSTGATGETQYF	TGTGCCAGCAGATCGACAGGGGCAACGGGAGAGACCCAGTACTTC
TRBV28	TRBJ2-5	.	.	CASSPPTGIPGIRTQYF	TGTGCCAGCAGTCCCCCTACCGGGATCCCGGGGATACGGACCCAGTACTTC
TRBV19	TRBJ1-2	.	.	CASSSGYRNDYGYTF	TGTGCCAGTAGTTCCGGATACAGGAACGACTATGGCTACACCTTC
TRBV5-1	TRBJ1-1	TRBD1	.	CASSLGQGLGFTSEAFF	TGCGCCAGCAGCTTGGGACAGGGGCTAGGGTTTACGTCTGAAGCTTTCTTT
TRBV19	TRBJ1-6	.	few	CASNLQGSPLHF	TGTGCCAGTAACCTACAGGGTTCACCCCTCCACTTT
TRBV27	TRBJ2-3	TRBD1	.	CATASGTGGSDTQYF	TGTGCTACTGCTTCGGGGACAGGGGGGTCAGATACGCAGTATTTT
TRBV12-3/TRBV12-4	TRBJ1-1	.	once	CASRTQEYTEAFF	TGTGCCAGCAGAACTCAAGAGTACACTGAAGCTTTCTTT
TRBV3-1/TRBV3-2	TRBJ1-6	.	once	CASTALQADNSPLHF	TGTGCCAGCACCGCCTTGCAGGCCGATAATTCACCCCTCCACTTT
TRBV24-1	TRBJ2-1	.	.	CATSDLGRGDNEQFF	TGTGCCACCAGTGATCTTGGCCGGGGCGACAATGAGCAGTTCTTC
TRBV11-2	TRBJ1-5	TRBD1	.	CASSSTRDRGINQPQHF	TGTGCCAGCAGCTCAACCCGGGACAGGGGTATCAATCAGCCCCAGCATTTT
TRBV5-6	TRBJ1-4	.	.	CASSAGVREKLFF	TGTGCCAGCAGCGCCGGAGTTAGGGAAAAACTGTTTTTT
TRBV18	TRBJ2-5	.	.	CASSPGLKETQYF	TGTGCCAGCTCACCGGGATTGAAGGAGACCCAGTACTTC
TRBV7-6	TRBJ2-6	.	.	CASSSVGYVGANVLTF	TGTGCCAGCAGCTCGGTTGGGTATGTTGGGGCCAACGTCCTGACTTTC
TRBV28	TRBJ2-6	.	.	CASSFVTPGANVLTF	TGTGCCAGCAGTTTCGTGACTCCTGGGGCCAACGTCCTGACTTTC
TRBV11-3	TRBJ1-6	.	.	CASSFWADSPLHF	TGTGCCAGCAGCTTTTGGGCCGATTCACCCCTCCACTTT
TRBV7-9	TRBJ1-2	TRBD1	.	CASSSGQGLYGYTF	TGTGCCAGCAGCTCGGGACAGGGACTCTATGGCTACACCTTC
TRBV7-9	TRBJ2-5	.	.	CASSPEYEETQYF	TGTGCCAGCAGTCCCGAGTACGAAGAGACCCAGTACTTC